This paragraph reports one T cell receptor (beta chain). This sample is part of a study of blood T cell repertoires in COVID-19. Study-wide context: The origin of the acute and convalescent COVID-19 samples was the United States, Italy and Spain. T cells, B-cell-depleted T cells, or PBMCs supplied cDNA or gDNA.

Germline V lookup: CDR1 SEHNR, CDR2 FQNEAQ (reference sequence). V dropped 5 bases and J dropped 4; count of bases not matched to a gene: 14. This CDR3 has 17 residues. As handled by the study authors: Quantification of nucleated cells was approximated via reference gene primer amplification. TCRdb keeps only in-frame clones here, not all; method: immunoSEQ multiplex PCR. Clonal size and the V and J genes are those of that table, whereas D and trimming came from the DNA. The sample holds around 140,000 clones, roughly 79% seen once. The clonotype was recovered from a woman aged 55-69 years with acute or convalescent COVID-19. This chain links TRBV7-9 with TRBJ2-1, with 7 bases fitting TRBD1. Sequencing was done on a sample of peripheral blood. The CDR3 region is CASSGEGTEGFYNEQFF. CDR3 in DNA: TGTGCCAGCAGCGGCGAGGGGACAGAGGGATTTTACAATGAGCAGTTCTTC.